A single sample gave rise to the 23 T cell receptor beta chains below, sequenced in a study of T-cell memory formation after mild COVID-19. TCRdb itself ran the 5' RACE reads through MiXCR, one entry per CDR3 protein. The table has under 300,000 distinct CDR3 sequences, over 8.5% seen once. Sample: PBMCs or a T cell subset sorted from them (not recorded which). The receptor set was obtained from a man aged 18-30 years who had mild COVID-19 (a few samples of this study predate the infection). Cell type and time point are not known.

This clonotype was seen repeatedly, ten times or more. Here the CDR3 DNA reads TGTGCCAGTATCCGGACGGGGAACACTGAAGCTTTCTTT. This gives the protein CASIRTGNTEAFF. The V and J genes are TRBV19 and TRBJ1-1; D is undetermined. V was shortened by 7 bases and J by 1 base, with 10 bases between the two germline ends. Germline loops: CDR1 LNHDA, CDR2 SQIVND (reference sequence). The CDR3 length is 13 residues.

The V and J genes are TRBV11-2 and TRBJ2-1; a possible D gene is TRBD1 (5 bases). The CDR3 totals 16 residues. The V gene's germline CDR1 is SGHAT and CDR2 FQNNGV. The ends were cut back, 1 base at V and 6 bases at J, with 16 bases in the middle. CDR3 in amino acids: CASSLAGHGAANEQFF. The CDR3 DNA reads TGTGCCAGCAGCTTAGCAGGGCATGGGGCCGCCAATGAGCAGTTCTTC.

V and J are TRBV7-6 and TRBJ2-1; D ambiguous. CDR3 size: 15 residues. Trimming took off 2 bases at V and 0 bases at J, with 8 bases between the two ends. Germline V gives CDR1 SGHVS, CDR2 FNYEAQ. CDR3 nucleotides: TGTGCCAGCAGCTTACAGCCAAGCTCCTACAATGAGCAGTTCTTC. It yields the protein CASSLQPSSYNEQFF.

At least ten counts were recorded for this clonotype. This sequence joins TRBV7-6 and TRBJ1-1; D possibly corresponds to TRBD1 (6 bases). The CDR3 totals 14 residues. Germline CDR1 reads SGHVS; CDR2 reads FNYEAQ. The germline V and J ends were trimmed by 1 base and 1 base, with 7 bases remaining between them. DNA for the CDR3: TGTGCCAGCAGCTTAGGACAGGCGAACACTGAAGCTTTCTTT. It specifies CASSLGQANTEAFF.

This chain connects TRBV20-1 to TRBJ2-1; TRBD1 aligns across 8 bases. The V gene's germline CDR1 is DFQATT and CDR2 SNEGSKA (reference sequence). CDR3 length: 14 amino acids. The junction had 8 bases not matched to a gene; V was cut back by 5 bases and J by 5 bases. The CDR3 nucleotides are TGCAGTGCTTCCGGGACAGGTTTCGACAATGAGCAGTTCTTC. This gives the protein CSASGTGFDNEQFF.

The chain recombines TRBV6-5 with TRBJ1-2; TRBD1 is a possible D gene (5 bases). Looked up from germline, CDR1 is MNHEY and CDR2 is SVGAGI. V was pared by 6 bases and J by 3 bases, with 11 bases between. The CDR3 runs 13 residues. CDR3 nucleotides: TGTGCCAGCAGACGCGGGGCGTACTATGGCTACACCTTC. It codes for CASRRGAYYGYTF.

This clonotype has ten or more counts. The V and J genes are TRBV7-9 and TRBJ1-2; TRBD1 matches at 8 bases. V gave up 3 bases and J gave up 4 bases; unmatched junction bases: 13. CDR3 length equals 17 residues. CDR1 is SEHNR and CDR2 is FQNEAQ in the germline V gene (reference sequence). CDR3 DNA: TGTGCCAGCAGCTTCCCCGCTTTACAGGGGGTTGGCTATGGCTACACCTTC. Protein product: CASSFPALQGVGYGYTF.

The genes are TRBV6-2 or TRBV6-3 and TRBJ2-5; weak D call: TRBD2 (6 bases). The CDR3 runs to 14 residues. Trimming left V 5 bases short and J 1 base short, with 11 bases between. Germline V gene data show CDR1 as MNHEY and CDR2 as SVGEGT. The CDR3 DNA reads TGTGCCAGCAGTGGAGCGGGCACCCAAGAGACCCAGTACTTC. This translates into CASSGAGTQETQYF.

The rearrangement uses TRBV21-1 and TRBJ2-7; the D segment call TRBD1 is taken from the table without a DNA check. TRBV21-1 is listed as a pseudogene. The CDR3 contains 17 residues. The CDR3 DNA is TGTGCCAGCAGCAAAGGCCCTCTCGGGGGCGATTCCTACGAGCAGTACTTC. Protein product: CASSKGPLGGDSYEQYF.

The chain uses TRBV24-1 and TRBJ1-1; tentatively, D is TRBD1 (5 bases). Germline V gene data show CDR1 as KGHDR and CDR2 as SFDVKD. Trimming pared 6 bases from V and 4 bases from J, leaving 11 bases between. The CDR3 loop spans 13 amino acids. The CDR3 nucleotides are TGTGCCACCAGTCGGGGCTCCGCCACTGAAGCTTTCTTT. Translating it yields CATSRGSATEAFF.

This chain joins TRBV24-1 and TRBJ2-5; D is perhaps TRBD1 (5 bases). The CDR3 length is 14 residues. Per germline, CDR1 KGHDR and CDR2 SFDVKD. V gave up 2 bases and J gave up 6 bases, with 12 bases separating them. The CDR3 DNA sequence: TGTGCCACCAGTGATTCCCAGGGTGGGCAGACCCAGTACTTC. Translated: CATSDSQGGQTQYF.

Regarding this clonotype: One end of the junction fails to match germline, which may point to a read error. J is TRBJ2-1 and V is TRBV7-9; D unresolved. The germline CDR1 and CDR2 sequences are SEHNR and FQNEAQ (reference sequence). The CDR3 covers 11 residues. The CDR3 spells CASSSNNEQFF. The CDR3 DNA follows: TGTGCCAGCAGCTCCAACAATGAGCAGTTCTTC.

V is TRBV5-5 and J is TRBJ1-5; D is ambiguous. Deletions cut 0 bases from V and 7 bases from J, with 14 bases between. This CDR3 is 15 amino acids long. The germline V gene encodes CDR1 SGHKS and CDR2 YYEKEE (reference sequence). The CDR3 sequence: CASSLAGGVLQPQHF. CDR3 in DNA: TGTGCCAGCAGCTTGGCGGGTGGTGTCTTGCAGCCCCAGCATTTT.

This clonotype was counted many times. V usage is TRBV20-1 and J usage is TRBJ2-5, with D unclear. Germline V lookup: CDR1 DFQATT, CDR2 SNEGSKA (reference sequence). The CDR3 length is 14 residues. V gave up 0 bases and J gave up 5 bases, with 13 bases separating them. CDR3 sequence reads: CSARDAPILETQYF. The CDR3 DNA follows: TGCAGTGCTAGAGACGCTCCCATCTTGGAGACCCAGTACTTC.

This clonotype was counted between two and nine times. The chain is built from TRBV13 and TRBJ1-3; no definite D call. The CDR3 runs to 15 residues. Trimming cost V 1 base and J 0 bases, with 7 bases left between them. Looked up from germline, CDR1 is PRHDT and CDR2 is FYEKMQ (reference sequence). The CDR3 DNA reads TGTGCCAGCAGCTTAGAAGGCGACTCTGGAAACACCATATATTTT. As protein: CASSLEGDSGNTIYF.

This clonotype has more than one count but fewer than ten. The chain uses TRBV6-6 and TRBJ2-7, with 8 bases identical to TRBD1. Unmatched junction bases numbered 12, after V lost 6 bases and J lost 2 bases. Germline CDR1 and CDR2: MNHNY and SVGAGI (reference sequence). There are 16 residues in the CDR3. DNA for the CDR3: TGTGCCAGCAGCCTCATATCAGGGGGCAATCCCTACGAGCAGTACGTC. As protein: CASSLISGGNPYEQYV.

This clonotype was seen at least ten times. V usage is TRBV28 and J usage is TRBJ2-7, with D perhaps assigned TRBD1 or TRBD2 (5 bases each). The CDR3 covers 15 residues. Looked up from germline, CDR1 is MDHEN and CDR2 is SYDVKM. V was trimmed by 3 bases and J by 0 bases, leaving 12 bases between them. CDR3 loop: CASSFAPGPSYEQYV. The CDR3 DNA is TGTGCCAGCAGTTTTGCGCCGGGACCCTCCTACGAGCAGTACGTC.

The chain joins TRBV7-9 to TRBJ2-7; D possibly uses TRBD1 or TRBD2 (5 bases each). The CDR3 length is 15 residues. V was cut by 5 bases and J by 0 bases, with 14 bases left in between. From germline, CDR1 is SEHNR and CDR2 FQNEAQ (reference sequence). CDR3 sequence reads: CASSPRDRLSYEQYF. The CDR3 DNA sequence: TGTGCCAGCAGCCCACGGGACCGCCTCTCCTACGAGCAGTACTTC.

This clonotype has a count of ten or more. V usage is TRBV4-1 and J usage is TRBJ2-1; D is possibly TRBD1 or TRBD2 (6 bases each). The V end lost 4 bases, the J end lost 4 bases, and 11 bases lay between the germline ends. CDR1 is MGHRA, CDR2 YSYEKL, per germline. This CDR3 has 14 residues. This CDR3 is CASSPGGLYNEQFF. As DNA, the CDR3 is TGCGCCAGCAGCCCTGGGGGGCTGTACAATGAGCAGTTCTTC.

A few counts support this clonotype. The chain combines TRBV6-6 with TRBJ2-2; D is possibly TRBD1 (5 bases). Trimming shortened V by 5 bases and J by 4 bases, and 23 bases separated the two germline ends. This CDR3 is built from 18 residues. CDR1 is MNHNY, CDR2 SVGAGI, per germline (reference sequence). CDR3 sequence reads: CASSTENRLLFLTGELFF. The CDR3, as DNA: TGTGCCAGCAGTACAGAAAACAGGCTACTGTTTCTCACCGGGGAGCTGTTTTTT.

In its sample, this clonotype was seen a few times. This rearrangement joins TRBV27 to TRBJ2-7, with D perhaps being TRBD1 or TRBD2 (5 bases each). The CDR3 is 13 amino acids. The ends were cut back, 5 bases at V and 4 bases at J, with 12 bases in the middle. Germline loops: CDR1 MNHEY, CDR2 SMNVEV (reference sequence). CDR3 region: CASSHSGTYEQYV. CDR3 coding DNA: TGTGCCAGCAGTCACTCGGGGACGTACGAGCAGTACGTC.

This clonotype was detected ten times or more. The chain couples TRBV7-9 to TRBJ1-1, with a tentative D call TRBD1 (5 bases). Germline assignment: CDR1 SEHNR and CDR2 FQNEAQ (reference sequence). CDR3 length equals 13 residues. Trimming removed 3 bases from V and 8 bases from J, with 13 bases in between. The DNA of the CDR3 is TGTGCCAGCAGCTTGCCGTCCCGGGGCGAAGCTTTCTTT. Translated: CASSLPSRGEAFF.

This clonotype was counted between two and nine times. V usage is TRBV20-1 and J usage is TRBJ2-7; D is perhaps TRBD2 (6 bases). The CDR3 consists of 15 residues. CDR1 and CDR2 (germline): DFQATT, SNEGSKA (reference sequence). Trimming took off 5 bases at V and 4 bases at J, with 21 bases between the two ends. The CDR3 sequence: CSALDQGFAGYEQYF. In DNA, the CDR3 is TGCAGTGCTCTAGACCAGGGTTTCGCGGGGTACGAGCAGTACTTC.